The sequence of this T cell receptor beta chain was determined in a study of blood T cell repertoires in COVID-19. Study as a whole: Spain, Italy and the United States supplied samples that represented acute and convalescent COVID-19.

A single count supports this clone. This CDR3 contains 15 residues. Per germline, CDR1 MNHEY and CDR2 SMNVEV (reference sequence). Trimming removed 5 bases from V and 6 bases from J, with 19 bases in between. Per the study methods: Estimates of nucleated cell counts were drawn from the amplification of reference gene primers. Here immunoSEQ multiplex PCR was the method, and the copy in TCRdb shows in-frame clones only, minus some. V and J calls plus clone size are reproduced from that table; the DNA served to infer D and trimming. The sample records roughly 260,000 clones, approximately 89% being singletons.

Sequencing input: peripheral blood. The chain carries TRBV27 and TRBJ1-2; a possible D gene is TRBD1 (6 bases). This clonotype was obtained from a middle-aged man who had recovered from COVID-19. CDR3 in DNA: TGTGCCAGCAGTCCCATGGCTCGGGGGGGCCATGGCTACACCTTC. This translates into CASSPMARGGHGYTF.